A selection of T cell receptor beta chains follows, all from one sample in a study of cytomegalovirus exposure and HLA in healthy donors. Sequencing was performed with immunoSEQ multiplex PCR; in TCRdb, only in-frame clones are kept and a portion is missing. The sample gives some 130,000 clones, about 70% of which show up once; 2.1% is in the top ten. Sequenced material: PBMCs. The receptor source for this set is a woman aged 60-75 years in good health and CMV-seropositive. CDR3s include the opening cysteine and the closing phenylalanine or tryptophan. D genes are given only for firm matches. A clone size is listed for some rows: how often the clone was seen (once, few, many), or a class if it is expanded.

d_call	v_call	clone_size	j_call	cdr3_nt	cdr3_aa
TRBD1	TRBV6-1	.	TRBJ1-3	TGTGCCAGCACCGCCGGGACAGGTGGAAACACCATATATTTT	CASTAGTGGNTIYF
TRBD1	TRBV4-2	.	TRBJ1-1	TGTGCCAGCAGCCAAGGGGGACAGGGGACTGAAGCTTTCTTT	CASSQGGQGTEAFF
.	TRBV9	.	TRBJ2-1	TGTGCCAGCAGCGTAGAAAGTGACCTTTGGAGAAATGAGCAGTTCTTC	CASSVESDLWRNEQFF
TRBD2	TRBV18	.	TRBJ2-7	TGTGCCAGCTCACCACGTGGGACTAGCGGATCCTACGAGCAGTACTTC	CASSPRGTSGSYEQYF
.	TRBV27	few	TRBJ2-3	TGTGCCAGCAGTCTCGCGGGACCCCGGAGCACAGATACGCAGTATTTT	CASSLAGPRSTDTQYF
TRBD1	TRBV28	.	TRBJ1-1	TGTGCCAGCAGAGCGACAGGGGTGAACACTGAAGCTTTCTTT	CASRATGVNTEAFF
.	TRBV4-1	.	TRBJ2-7	TGCGCCAGCAGCCAAGTCGGGTCGAACGAGCAGTACTTC	CASSQVGSNEQYF
TRBD1	TRBV7-9	.	TRBJ2-5	TGTGCCAGCAGCTTTTCCGGGACAGGGGTCGGAAAGACCCAGTACTTC	CASSFSGTGVGKTQYF
.	TRBV5-1	.	TRBJ2-3	TGCGCCAGCACCAGGGACATCTCTAGCACAGATACGCAGTATTTT	CASTRDISSTDTQYF
.	TRBV15	.	TRBJ2-5	TGTGCCACCAGCAGAGCTCCTAAAGAGACCCAGTACTTC	CATSRAPKETQYF
TRBD2	TRBV6-1	.	TRBJ2-7	TGTGCCAGCAGTGAAGCTCGGCTAGCGGCCTACGAGCAGTACTTC	CASSEARLAAYEQYF
TRBD1	TRBV5-4	.	TRBJ1-1	TGTGCCAGCAGTCATCGGGACAGCCACACTGAAGCTTTCTTT	CASSHRDSHTEAFF
.	TRBV9	.	TRBJ1-2	TGTGCCAGCAACAATTCAGGGGAGAGGGACTATGGCTACACCTTC	CASNNSGERDYGYTF
TRBD1	TRBV5-1	.	TRBJ1-2	TGCGCCAGCAGCTCCCCCGGGACAGGATACTATGGCTACACCTTC	CASSSPGTGYYGYTF
TRBD2	TRBV5-1	once	TRBJ2-3	TGCGCCAGCAGCTGGACGGGGGGGACCTGGGGAGATACGCAGTATTTT	CASSWTGGTWGDTQYF
TRBD2	TRBV7-7	.	TRBJ2-5	TGTGCTAGCAGCCCGGGACTAGCGGGAGGGGAGACCCAGTACTTC	CASSPGLAGGETQYF
TRBD1	TRBV2	few	TRBJ1-2	TGTGCCAGCACTCTCGGGGGGACAGGGACCCGCGGCTATGGCTACACCTTC	CASTLGGTGTRGYGYTF
.	TRBV10-2	few	TRBJ1-4	TGCGCCAGCAGTTGGACAGCTAAAAATGAAAAACTGTTTTTT	CASSWTAKNEKLFF
.	TRBV30	.	TRBJ1-2	TGTGCCTGGAGTGTACCCGGTGGCTACACCTTC	CAWSVPGGYTF
.	TRBV18	.	TRBJ2-7	TGTGCCAGCTCACACACGGAGCGTCGTTACGAGCAGTACTTC	CASSHTERRYEQYF
.	TRBV13	.	TRBJ1-2	TGTGCCACCGCCCTGGGAGGGGATGGCTACACCTTC	CATALGGDGYTF
.	TRBV28	.	TRBJ2-7	TGTGCCAGCCTCTCGACTAGACTTTCCTACGAGCAGTACTTC	CASLSTRLSYEQYF
.	TRBV7-9	once	TRBJ2-7	TGTTCCAGCAGCTTAGTAGCAAGCGAGCAGTACTTC	CSSSLVASEQYF
.	TRBV7-9	.	TRBJ1-4	TGTGCCAGCAGCCCTACAGGGCGCGCAGCTAATGAAAAACTGTTTTTT	CASSPTGRAANEKLFF
TRBD1	TRBV5-1	.	TRBJ2-7	TGCGCCAGCAGCTCAACCGGGACAGATCGCGAGCAGTACTTC	CASSSTGTDREQYF
.	TRBV28	.	TRBJ2-7	TGTGCCAGCAGTTTAACGCGCTACGAGCAGTACTTC	CASSLTRYEQYF
TRBD2	TRBV18	.	TRBJ2-3	TGTGCCAGCTCACCGGCGCGGGAGTCCAATACGCAGTATTTT	CASSPARESNTQYF